This TCR beta chain was recorded in a study of blood T cell repertoires in COVID-19. Here immunoSEQ multiplex PCR was the method, and the copy in TCRdb shows in-frame clones only, minus some. The sample includes about 150,000 clones, around four fifths of them seen just once. Participants reported their clinical history, and cohort assignment relied on those reports. Sequenced material: PBMCs or T cells enriched from blood (not recorded which). This TCR was recovered from a woman between 40 and 50 years old who had recovered from COVID-19.

The CDR3 DNA follows: TGCGCCAGCAGCCAAGATTCCAGGATCAATCAGCCCCAGCATTTT. As protein: CASSQDSRINQPQHF. The chain has TRBV4-1 and TRBJ1-5; D not certain. The ends were cut back, 0 bases at V and 3 bases at J, with 9 bases in the middle. Germline CDR1 MGHRA, CDR2 YSYEKL. CDR3 length equals 15 residues.